This TCR beta chain was profiled in a study of shared clonotypes between healthy human individuals. Trimming left V 1 base short and J 6 bases short, with 8 bases between. The CDR3 covers 13 residues. Germline CDR1 reads SEHNR; CDR2 reads FQNEAQ (reference sequence). Sequencing used immunoSEQ multiplex PCR; TCRdb keeps in-frame clones, though not all of them. The data hold over 800,000 clones, with almost 95% observed a single time. Positively selected for CCR7, the CD45RO-negative cells used as naive CD8 cells excluded terminally differentiated effector memory CD45RA+ cells. This TCR was sampled from a man aged 25-45 years in good health. The J gene is TRBJ2-3, the V gene TRBV7-9; weak D call: TRBD1 (5 bases). Sequencing was carried out using naive CD8+ T cells sorted from blood. The CDR3 region has the DNA TGTGCCAGCAGCTTAGACTGGGGCGATACGCAGTATTTT. Protein sequence: CASSLDWGDTQYF.